This entry lists 30 T cell receptor beta chains sequenced from one sample in a study of blood T cells in healthy people across ages. The second PCR ran about 6 to 12 cycles with a sample-barcoded 5' primer and J-beta primers. TCRdb re-called the 5' RACE reads through MiXCR, storing one row per CDR3 protein. The table lists about 2 million distinct CDR3 sequences, about 49% of them singletons. Sequenced material: blood. Receptor source: a woman aged 40 to 50 in good health.

This sequence joins TRBV28 and TRBJ1-2, with 7 bases that match TRBD1. The V and J ends lost 3 bases and 8 bases, in that order; junction bases with no gene match: 15. The CDR3 extends over 16 amino acids. From germline, CDR1 is MDHEN and CDR2 SYDVKM. CDR3 amino acids: CASSLSPGTARGGYTF. CDR3 in DNA: TGTGCCAGCAGTTTGTCCCCCGGGACAGCTCGAGGGGGCTACACCTTC.

The J gene is TRBJ2-7, the V gene TRBV20-1; TRBD2 matches 12 bases. J gave up 6 bases and V 4 bases, and 4 bases lay outside the gene matches. Looked up from germline, CDR1 is DFQATT and CDR2 is SNEGSKA (reference sequence). The CDR3 is 13 residues long. CDR3 sequence: CSATSGGALEQYF. CDR3 DNA: TGCAGTGCTACTAGCGGGGGGGCCCTCGAGCAGTACTTC.

With respect to this clonotype: At one end the junction does not follow the germline gene, possibly because of a read error. The genes are TRBV27 and TRBJ1-2; D may be TRBD1 (5 bases). Germline lookup yields CDR1 MNHEY and CDR2 SMNVEV (reference sequence). The CDR3 extends over 14 amino acids. The CDR3 sequence is CASSLTAANYGYAF. CDR3 bases: TGTGCCAGCAGTTTGACAGCCGCTAACTATGGCTACGCCTTC.

V gene TRBV7-8 combines with J gene TRBJ1-2, with D hard to call. Between the trimmed V and J ends, which lost 4 bases and 4 bases, there was a span of 10 bases. The germline V gene has CDR1 SGHVS and CDR2 FQNEAQ. This CDR3 comprises 13 residues. CDR3 in amino acids: CASSSSVGYGYTF. CDR3 DNA: TGTGCCAGCAGCTCAAGCGTGGGCTATGGCTACACCTTC.

Remarks on this clonotype: Given a much more abundant clone one base away, this may be a read error. The J gene is TRBJ2-1, the V gene TRBV4-2; 12 bases match TRBD2. V was clipped by 1 base and J by 13 bases; unmatched bases: 17. The CDR3 is 18 amino acids. The germline gives CDR1 LGHNA, CDR2 YNFKEQ. The CDR3 is CASSQGTSGALGQETQFF. The CDR3 region has the DNA TGTGCCAGCAGCCAAGGGACTAGCGGGGCCCTCGGACAAGAGACCCAGTTCTTC.

The chain has TRBV12-3 or TRBV12-4 and TRBJ2-5; D perhaps matches TRBD2 (6 bases). This CDR3 is 15 amino acids long. The ends were cut back, 6 bases at V and 11 bases at J, with 25 bases in the middle. The CDR3 DNA reads TGTGCCAGCAGCCTCAACACGGGGGTTCGCAATGAGCAGTACTTC. It is translated as CASSLNTGVRNEQYF.

The chain is built from TRBV29-1 and TRBJ1-4, with unresolved D. The V end lost 5 bases, the J end lost 4 bases, and 14 bases lay between the germline ends. Germline loops: CDR1 SQVTM, CDR2 ANQGSEA. This CDR3 has 14 amino acids. CDR3 nucleotide sequence: TGCAGCGTTTGCCCGGACGGTTTTAATGAAAAACTGTTTTTT. Translating gives CSVCPDGFNEKLFF.

This clonotype came up many times. The junction shows a germline mismatch at one end, possibly a read error. J is TRBJ2-3 and V is TRBV5-1; unclear D gene. Germline loops: CDR1 SGHRS, CDR2 YFSETQ. This CDR3 has 14 residues. CDR3 sequence: CASSLGPDTDTQYF. CDR3 nucleotides: TGTGCCAGCAGCTTAGGGCCAGACACAGATACGCAGTATTTT.

In the case of this clonotype: At one of its ends the junction is not consistent with the germline gene, which may arise from a read error. V and J are TRBV4-2 and TRBJ2-7; D uncertain. Per germline, CDR1 LGHNA and CDR2 YNFKEQ. CDR3 length: 13 residues. The DNA for the CDR3 is TGTGCCAGCAGCCAAGTGACTTTCGACGAGCGGTACTTC. Its protein product is CASSQVTFDERYF.

This clonotype was observed a few times. The rearrangement links TRBV28 to TRBJ1-2, with D maybe TRBD1 (6 bases). V dropped 6 bases and J dropped 4 bases, with 12 bases sitting between them. Germline CDR1 and CDR2: MDHEN and SYDVKM. The CDR3 has 13 amino acids. The CDR3 sequence is CASRLGTIYGYTF. The CDR3 DNA reads TGTGCCAGCAGGCTCGGGACAATCTATGGCTACACCTTC.

V is TRBV6-5 and J is TRBJ2-7; TRBD2 matches at 9 bases. The germline V gene encodes CDR1 MNHEY and CDR2 SVGAGI. The CDR3 spans 16 residues. J gave up 5 bases and V 0 bases, and 8 bases lay outside the gene matches. CDR3 in DNA: TGTGCCAGCAGTTACTCAGTAGCGGGGGCGACCCACGAGCAGTACTTC. It yields the protein CASSYSVAGATHEQYF.

The rearrangement joins TRBV20-1 to TRBJ1-5; 8 bases line up with TRBD1. The CDR3 runs 13 residues. Per germline, CDR1 DFQATT and CDR2 SNEGSKA (reference sequence). V was pared by 8 bases and J by 12 bases, with 15 bases of the junction left unmatched. DNA of the CDR3: TGCAGTCGCTCGCGGACAGGGAGTTTGCTCCAGCATTTT. It translates to CSRSRTGSLLQHF.

This clonotype has a handful of counts. This chain connects TRBV28 to TRBJ2-7; possibly TRBD2 for D (5 bases). V was pared by 6 bases and J by 7 bases, with 19 bases between. The germline gives CDR1 MDHEN, CDR2 SYDVKM. CDR3 length equals 14 residues. As DNA, the CDR3 is TGTGCCAGCAGCTATACGGACTTGTCGAAAGAGCAGTACTTC. It encodes CASSYTDLSKEQYF.

The sample holds a few counts of this clonotype. The chain joins TRBV6-2 or TRBV6-3 to TRBJ2-1; 9 nucleotides agree with TRBD2. The trim removed 8 bases at V and 3 bases at J, leaving 14 bases unmatched. The CDR3 sequence is 17 residues long. CDR1 is MNHEY, CDR2 SVGEGT, per germline. In DNA, the CDR3 is TGTGCCAGCCTAGGGCGGGGGGGAGGAAGGAGCTACAATGAGCAGTTCTTC. As protein: CASLGRGGGRSYNEQFF.

The rearrangement links TRBV10-2 to TRBJ2-3; no reliable D call. This CDR3 contains 12 residues. Germline V gene sequence: CDR1 WSHSY, CDR2 SAAADI. Trimming shortened V by 8 bases and J by 6 bases, and 12 bases separated the two germline ends. The CDR3 region is CASELKRDTQYF. The CDR3 nucleotides read TGCGCCAGCGAACTCAAAAGGGATACGCAGTATTTT.

The chain couples TRBV6-5 to TRBJ2-7; TRBD1 might be the D (6 bases). V was cut by 5 bases and J by 2 bases, with 13 bases left in between. CDR1 and CDR2 from the germline V gene are MNHEY and SVGAGI. This CDR3 comprises 14 residues. As DNA, the CDR3 is TGTGCCAGCAGTCGGACAGCAGAGCCCTACGAGCAGTACTTC. It codes for CASSRTAEPYEQYF.

This clonotype came up once. This may arise from a read error, as a much more abundant clone is one base away. V gene TRBV24-1 combines with J gene TRBJ2-4; unclear D gene. Germline CDR1 and CDR2: KGHDR and SFDVKD. V lost 0 bases, J lost 9 bases, and 8 bases lay in between. The CDR3 covers 13 residues. This CDR3 reads CATSDLLYGIQYF. The CDR3 nucleotides are TGTGCCACCAGTGATTTGCTTTATGGCATTCAGTACTTC.

V gene TRBV28 combines with J gene TRBJ1-2; D is unclear. V dropped 8 bases and J dropped 2 bases, with 9 bases sitting between them. Germline V gives CDR1 MDHEN, CDR2 SYDVKM. The CDR3 runs to 12 residues. This chain's CDR3 is CASGTQNYGYTF. As DNA, the CDR3 is TGTGCCAGCGGAACCCAAAACTATGGCTACACCTTC.

The rearrangement uses TRBV27 and TRBJ2-7; TRBD2 matches 11 bases. V gave up 3 bases and J gave up 7 bases; unmatched junction bases: 14. This CDR3 contains 17 residues. Germline V gives CDR1 MNHEY, CDR2 SMNVEV (reference sequence). The DNA for the CDR3 is TGTGCCAGCAGTTTCTTATCCCCCGGGACTAGCGGAAATGAGCAGTACTTC. Residues: CASSFLSPGTSGNEQYF.

The CDR3 spells CASSSFRGRGVYEQYF. In DNA form, the CDR3 reads TGTGCCAGCAGCTCGTTTAGGGGCCGGGGGGTTTACGAGCAGTACTTC. The V gene is TRBV7-9, the J gene TRBJ2-7; TRBD2 matches at 7 bases. Per the germline V gene, CDR1 is SEHNR and CDR2 is FQNEAQ (reference sequence). V dropped 4 bases and J dropped 4; count of bases not matched to a gene: 13. This CDR3 has 16 amino acids.

This clonotype occurred a few times. This CDR3 is CASSPWDITEAFF. CDR3 in DNA: TGTGCCAGCAGCCCCTGGGACATCACTGAAGCTTTCTTT. J is TRBJ1-1 and V is TRBV7-2; possibly TRBD1 for D (6 bases). With 5 bases removed from V and 4 bases from J, the gap between germline ends came to 11 bases. CDR1 is SGHTA, CDR2 FQGNSA, per germline. The CDR3 runs 13 residues.

V usage is TRBV2 and J usage is TRBJ2-3; TRBD2 is a possible D gene (5 bases). With 8 bases removed from V and 3 bases from J, the gap between germline ends came to 9 bases. Germline lookup yields CDR1 SNHLY and CDR2 FYNNEI. The CDR3 is made up of 12 amino acids. The CDR3 loop is CASHEGTDTQYF. CDR3 DNA sequence: TGTGCCAGCCACGAGGGTACAGATACGCAGTATTTT.

This clonotype appeared many times. The gene calls are TRBV7-9 and TRBJ2-5, with TRBD1 as a possible D gene (5 bases). This CDR3 is built from 11 residues. The germline gives CDR1 SEHNR, CDR2 FQNEAQ (reference sequence). Deletions cut 1 base from V and 13 bases from J, with 10 bases between. The CDR3 loop is CASSLGQGLYF. As DNA, the CDR3 is TGTGCCAGCAGCTTAGGCCAGGGCCTGTACTTC.

This clonotype occurred a few times. The rearrangement uses TRBV4-3 and TRBJ2-1; 12 nucleotides agree with TRBD2. Germline CDR1 reads LGHNA; CDR2 reads YSLEER. CDR3 length: 18 residues. J gave up 0 bases and V 4 bases, and 7 bases lay outside the gene matches. CDR3 sequence: CASSPRTSGESSYNEQFF. In DNA form, the CDR3 reads TGCGCCAGCAGCCCGCGGACTAGCGGGGAGAGCTCCTACAATGAGCAGTTCTTC.

The genes are TRBV6-6 and TRBJ1-1; D ambiguous. CDR3 size: 13 residues. The germline V and J ends were trimmed by 10 bases and 3 bases, with 15 bases remaining between them. The germline V gene encodes CDR1 MNHNY and CDR2 SVGAGI (reference sequence). CDR3 amino acids: CANKRLMDTEAFF. The CDR3 coding sequence is TGTGCCAATAAAAGGTTGATGGACACTGAAGCTTTCTTT.

The chain uses TRBV5-1 and TRBJ2-7; perhaps D is TRBD1 or TRBD2 (6 bases each). The V gene's germline CDR1 is SGHRS and CDR2 YFSETQ. Trimming pared 6 bases from V and 7 bases from J, leaving 23 bases between. The CDR3 is 15 amino acids. The CDR3 loop reads CASMAKGGPFNEQYF. The DNA for the CDR3 is TGCGCCAGCATGGCGAAGGGGGGCCCCTTCAATGAGCAGTACTTC. Full variable domain (rest looked up from reference TRBV5-1 and TRBJ2-7): KAGVTQTPRYLIKTRGQQVTLSCSPISGHRSVSWYQQTPGQGLQFLFEYFSETQRNKGNFPGRFSGRQFSNSRSEMNVSTLELGDSALYLCASMAKGGPFNEQYFGPGTRLTVT.

The CDR3 coding sequence is TGTGCCAGCAGTGACGGGGCTAGCCCCACCAATGAGCAGTACTTC. It yields the protein CASSDGASPTNEQYF. The rearrangement joins TRBV6-4 to TRBJ2-4; D may correspond to TRBD1 or TRBD2 (5 bases each). The CDR3 runs to 15 residues. The V and J ends lost 2 bases and 13 bases respectively, with 21 bases between them. CDR1 MRHNA and CDR2 SNTAGT come from the germline V gene.

CDR3: CASQTRETQYF. CDR3 bases: TGTGCCAGCCAGACGAGAGAGACCCAGTACTTC. The chain joins TRBV5-6 to TRBJ2-5; D remains unclear. Germline V gene data show CDR1 as SGHDT and CDR2 as YYEEEE. V lost 7 bases and J 4 bases, leaving 8 bases between the germline ends. The CDR3 has 11 amino acids.

In DNA, the CDR3 is TGTGCCAGCAGTGGGGACTCGGGGGTGGAGACCCAGTACTTC. Protein: CASSGDSGVETQYF. V usage is TRBV2 and J usage is TRBJ2-7, with a possible D match to TRBD2 (6 bases). The J call may be in error: the DNA end matches TRBJ2-5 better. CDR1 is SNHLY, CDR2 FYNNEI, per germline. The CDR3 extends over 14 amino acids.

The chain has TRBV10-3 and TRBJ2-1; TRBD2 agrees at 13 bases. This CDR3 region has 14 residues. The J segment lost 8 bases and the V segment lost 7 bases, leaving 5 bases of the junction unmatched. Germline V gives CDR1 ENHRY, CDR2 SYGVKD. The CDR3 DNA reads TGTGCCATCAATGGACTAGCGGGGGCGGATGAGCAGTTCTTC. Translating it yields CAINGLAGADEQFF.